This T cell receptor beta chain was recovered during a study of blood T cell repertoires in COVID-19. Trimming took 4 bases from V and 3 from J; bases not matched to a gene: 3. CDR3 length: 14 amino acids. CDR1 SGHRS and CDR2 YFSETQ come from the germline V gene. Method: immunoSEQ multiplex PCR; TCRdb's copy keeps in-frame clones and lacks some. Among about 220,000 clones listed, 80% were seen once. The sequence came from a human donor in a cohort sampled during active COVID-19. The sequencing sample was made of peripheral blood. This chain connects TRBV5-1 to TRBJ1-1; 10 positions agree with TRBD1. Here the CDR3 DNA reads TGCGCCAGCAGCCCGGGACAGGGGCACACTGAAGCTTTCTTT. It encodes CASSPGQGHTEAFF. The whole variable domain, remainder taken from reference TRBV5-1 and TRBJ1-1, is KAGVTQTPRYLIKTRGQQVTLSCSPISGHRSVSWYQQTPGQGLQFLFEYFSETQRNKGNFPGRFSGRQFSNSRSEMNVSTLELGDSALYLCASSPGQGHTEAFFGQGTRLTVV.